The next 28 T cell receptor beta chains were all read from a single sample in a study of cytomegalovirus exposure and HLA in healthy donors. The PCR employed 60 Vbeta primers together with 13 Jbeta primers. Method: immunoSEQ multiplex PCR; TCRdb's copy keeps in-frame clones and lacks some. The table shows 150,000 to 200,000 clones, with roughly 80% occurring only once. The sample taken for sequencing was PBMCs. Receptors were obtained from a male donor in good health and CMV-seropositive.

The chain joins TRBV7-2 to TRBJ2-1, with unresolved D. V was clipped by 0 bases and J by 10 bases, with 16 bases between them. Per germline, CDR1 SGHTA and CDR2 FQGNSA. This CDR3 spans 15 amino acids. The CDR3 protein is CASSLAGQSLYEQFF. DNA of the CDR3: TGTGCCAGCAGCTTAGCGGGCCAGTCTCTCTACGAGCAGTTCTTC.

The chain's CDR3 is CASSSLERETQYF. CDR3 nucleotide sequence: TGTGCCAGTAGTTCGCTCGAGCGGGAGACGCAGTATTTT. The gene calls are TRBV19 and TRBJ2-3; 8 nucleotides line up with TRBD2. This CDR3 comprises 13 residues. CDR1 LNHDA and CDR2 SQIVND come from the germline V gene (reference sequence). Trimming at V came to 5 bases and at J to 9 bases, leaving 7 bases not matched to a gene.

V and J are TRBV7-2 and TRBJ1-1; 8 bases agree with TRBD1. The CDR3 covers 14 residues. The junction had 6 bases not matched to a gene; V was cut back by 1 base and J by 8 bases. Germline V lookup: CDR1 SGHTA, CDR2 FQGNSA. The CDR3 nucleotides are TGTGCCAGCAGCTTAGTTCAGGGGGCGACCGAAGCTTTCTTT. Protein product: CASSLVQGATEAFF. The variable domain in full, completed from reference TRBV7-2 and TRBJ1-1, reads GAGVSQSPSNKVTEKGKDVELRCDPISGHTALYWYRQSLGQGLEFLIYFQGNSAPDKSGLPSDRFSAERTGGSVSTLTIQRTQQEDSAVYLCASSLVQGATEAFFGQGTRLTVV.

The V and J genes are TRBV10-2 and TRBJ1-1, with 8 bases that match TRBD1. CDR1 WSHSY and CDR2 SAAADI come from the germline V gene. The V gene end was trimmed by 3 bases and the J gene end by 6 bases; junction bases not matched to a gene: 3. This CDR3 has 13 amino acids. CDR3 DNA sequence: TGCGCCAGCAGTGACCAGGGGGCCGCTGAAGCTTTCTTT. This translates into CASSDQGAAEAFF.

This chain uses TRBV15 with TRBJ1-1, with TRBD1 as a possible D gene (6 bases). Germline V lookup: CDR1 LNHNV, CDR2 YYDKDF (reference sequence). V was pared by 5 bases and J by 1 base, with 17 bases between. This CDR3 contains 16 residues. Here the CDR3 reads CATSRPVGAENTEAFF. CDR3 nucleotides: TGTGCCACCAGCCGACCCGTGGGGGCTGAGAACACTGAAGCTTTCTTT.

Concerning this clone itself: At one of its ends the junction is not consistent with the germline gene, which may arise from a read error. V is TRBV6-5 and J is TRBJ1-3; 10 bases line up with TRBD1. The germline CDR1 and CDR2 sequences are MNHEY and SVGAGI. The CDR3 covers 15 residues. CDR3 coding DNA: TGTGCCAGCAGTTTAAGGGACAGGGGAAGAAACGCCATATATTTT. Its protein is CASSLRDRGRNAIYF.

The V and J genes are TRBV27 and TRBJ2-3, with 8 bases aligning to TRBD1. V gave up 5 bases and J gave up 4 bases; unmatched junction bases: 11. The CDR3 is made up of 16 amino acids. CDR1 is MNHEY and CDR2 is SMNVEV in the germline V gene (reference sequence). DNA of the CDR3: TGTGCCAGCAGTCTGGACAGGGAAGGGAGCCCAGATACGCAGTATTTT. Protein product: CASSLDREGSPDTQYF.

The chain has TRBV18 and TRBJ2-6; D gene uncertain. The CDR3 spans 15 residues. The V gene lost 6 bases and the J gene lost 4 bases, with 13 bases spanning the gap. The V gene's germline CDR1 is KGHSH and CDR2 LQKENI. Here the CDR3 reads CASSPMESGANVLTF. The CDR3 nucleotides are TGTGCCAGCTCCCCAATGGAGTCCGGGGCCAACGTCCTGACTTTC.

This clone was seen a handful of times. This chain links TRBV6-4 with TRBJ2-1; D ambiguous. V lost 4 bases and J 9 bases, leaving 13 bases between the germline ends. Germline V lookup: CDR1 MRHNA, CDR2 SNTAGT. The CDR3 extends over 13 amino acids. The CDR3 sequence is CASSVASNTEQFF. CDR3 coding DNA: TGTGCCAGCAGTGTGGCTAGTAATACTGAGCAGTTCTTC.

The genes are TRBV5-4 and TRBJ2-2, with D possibly matching TRBD1 (5 bases). V gave up 0 bases and J gave up 7 bases, with 10 bases separating them. The CDR3 loop spans 14 amino acids. Germline V CDR1 and CDR2: SGHNT, YYREEE (reference sequence). CDR3 in amino acids: CASSLGAGNGELFF. Written as DNA, the CDR3 is TGTGCCAGCAGCTTGGGGGCAGGGAACGGGGAGCTGTTTTTT.

Concerning this clone: A read error may account for a junction end that differs from germline. The chain uses TRBV7-9 and TRBJ2-1; D not certain. Germline values: CDR1 SEHNR, CDR2 FQNEAQ (reference sequence). The CDR3 runs to 15 residues. CDR3 in DNA: TGTTCCAGCAGCCAAACACGGAGCTCCTACAATGAGCAGTTCTTC. It translates to CSSSQTRSSYNEQFF.

In the case of this clone: One junction end disagrees with the germline gene, perhaps due to a read error. The chain carries TRBV14 and TRBJ2-7; 13 bases agree with TRBD2. The V gene's germline CDR1 is SGHDN and CDR2 FVKESK. The CDR3 totals 15 residues. CDR3 in amino acids: CASSQGTSGAYEQYF. The DNA for the CDR3 is TGTGCCAGCAGTCAAGGGACTAGCGGGGCCTACGAGCAGTACTTC. Supplemented by reference TRBV14 and TRBJ2-7, the full variable domain reads EAGVTQFPSHSVIEKGQTVTLRCDPISGHDNLYWYRRVMGKEIKFLLHFVKESKQDESGMPNNRFLAERTGGTYSTLKVQPAELEDSGVYFCASSQGTSGAYEQYFGPGTRLTVT.

The CDR3 sequence is CASSSGLAASYEQYF. CDR3 DNA: TGTGCCAGCAGCTCGGGACTAGCGGCCTCCTACGAGCAGTACTTC. The V call is TRBV7-2, the J call TRBJ2-7, with 11 bases fitting TRBD2. CDR1 and CDR2 (germline): SGHTA, FQGNSA. This CDR3 is built from 15 residues. J gave up 0 bases and V 4 bases, and 2 bases lay outside the gene matches.

J is TRBJ1-2 and V is TRBV5-1; D gene unclear. The CDR3 runs 13 residues. Trimming shortened V by 6 bases and J by 2 bases, and 11 bases separated the two germline ends. Germline V lookup: CDR1 SGHRS, CDR2 YFSETQ. The CDR3 region has the DNA TGCGCCAGCACCCTTGGAGGGAACTATGGCTACACCTTC. Residues: CASTLGGNYGYTF.

V and J are TRBV30 and TRBJ1-6; a possible D gene is TRBD1 (6 bases). The germline V gene encodes CDR1 GTSNPN and CDR2 SVGIG (reference sequence). CDR3 length equals 15 residues. V shed 4 bases and J shed 9 bases, with 19 bases lying between them. In nucleotides, the CDR3 is TGTGCCTGGACACGCAACACAGGGCTAGGTTCACCCCTCCACTTT. It yields the protein CAWTRNTGLGSPLHF.

This chain joins TRBV7-2 and TRBJ2-3, with TRBD2 identical over 7 bases. Germline V gene sequence: CDR1 SGHTA, CDR2 FQGNSA. With 7 bases clipped from V and 2 bases from J, the junction kept 6 bases outside the gene matches. The CDR3 is 14 residues long. This CDR3 is CASTREAPTDTQYF. The CDR3 coding sequence is TGTGCCAGCACCCGGGAGGCACCCACAGATACGCAGTATTTT.

The chain has TRBV7-9 and TRBJ1-2; a possible D gene is TRBD1 (5 bases). This CDR3 comprises 14 residues. Trimming removed 4 bases at V and 7 bases at J, with 16 bases between. Looked up from germline, CDR1 is SEHNR and CDR2 is FQNEAQ (reference sequence). The CDR3 region has the DNA TGTGCCAGCAGCTCCCCCGCCGCAGGGTTTGGCTACACCTTC. It codes for CASSSPAAGFGYTF.

The chain uses TRBV5-4 and TRBJ1-2; 7 bases fit TRBD1. The J segment lost 8 bases and the V segment lost 4 bases, leaving 8 bases of the junction unmatched. The CDR3 has 13 amino acids. Germline CDR1 SGHNT, CDR2 YYREEE (reference sequence). In DNA form, the CDR3 reads TGTGCCAGCAGCGAGGACAGGATTGACGGCTACACCTTC. Protein sequence: CASSEDRIDGYTF.

The chain carries TRBV18 and TRBJ2-1, with 9 bases fitting TRBD2. The CDR3 has 14 amino acids. V lost 4 bases to trimming and J lost 6 bases; unmatched junction nucleotides: 4. CDR1 and CDR2 (germline): KGHSH, LQKENI. In DNA, the CDR3 is TGTGCCAGCTCACTCCAGCGGGAGGTCAATGAGCAGTTCTTC. Translating gives CASSLQREVNEQFF. Full variable domain (rest looked up from reference TRBV18 and TRBJ2-1): NAGVMQNPRHLVRRRGQEARLRCSPMKGHSHVYWYRQLPEEGLKFMVYLQKENIIDESGMPKERFSAEFPKEGPSILRIQQVVRGDSAAYFCASSLQREVNEQFFGPGTRLTVL.

This clone is deemed medium-sized (0.01 to 0.1%). The V gene is TRBV11-3, the J gene TRBJ2-1; TRBD1 agrees at 8 bases. Germline V gene lookup returns CDR1 SGHNT and CDR2 YENEEA. The CDR3 loop spans 15 amino acids. After removal of 5 bases from V and 2 bases from J, the junction contained 5 bases not matched to a gene. CDR3 region: CASSRRTGPYNEQFF. CDR3 DNA: TGTGCCAGCAGCCGTCGGACAGGGCCCTACAATGAGCAGTTCTTC.

This clone was observed a handful of times. The chain carries TRBV2 and TRBJ1-3; 7 nucleotides align to TRBD1. Germline V gene lookup returns CDR1 SNHLY and CDR2 FYNNEI. V lost 8 bases, J lost 0 bases, and 7 bases stayed unmatched. The CDR3 covers 15 residues. Written as DNA, the CDR3 is TGTGCCAGCGGCATGACAGGGAACTCTGGAAACACCATATATTTT. This gives the protein CASGMTGNSGNTIYF. The whole variable domain, filled in from reference TRBV2 and TRBJ1-3, reads EPEVTQTPSHQVTQMGQEVILRCVPISNHLYFYWYRQILGQKVEFLVSFYNNEISEKSEIFDDQFSVERPDGSNFTLKIRSTKLEDSAMYFCASGMTGNSGNTIYFGEGSWLTVV.

The chain recombines TRBV4-2 with TRBJ2-5; a weak D match, TRBD2 (6 bases). CDR1 is LGHNA and CDR2 is YNFKEQ in the germline V gene. This CDR3 comprises 14 residues. Trimming took 0 bases from V and 14 from J, leaving 19 bases between them. The CDR3 reads CASSQDPVAGRPYF. CDR3 bases: TGTGCCAGCAGCCAAGATCCAGTTGCGGGGCGCCCTTACTTC.

This clone has just one count. The identical CDR3 is also encoded by other nucleotide sequences in the sample. The chain links TRBV5-1 to TRBJ2-1; D gene ambiguous. CDR1 is SGHRS, CDR2 YFSETQ, per germline. The ends were cut back, 1 base at V and 3 bases at J, with 5 bases in the middle. This CDR3 is 13 amino acids long. DNA for the CDR3: TGCGCCAGCAGCTTGTCCGGCTACAATGAGCAGTTCTTC. Its translation: CASSLSGYNEQFF.

The chain couples TRBV7-2 to TRBJ2-1; D is perhaps TRBD1 (5 bases). The CDR3 extends over 15 amino acids. V was pared by 5 bases and J by 3 bases, with 14 bases between. Per germline, CDR1 SGHTA and CDR2 FQGNSA. CDR3 in amino acids: CASSTRQKDYNEQFF. CDR3 bases: TGTGCCAGCAGCACGCGACAGAAAGACTACAATGAGCAGTTCTTC.

The rearrangement joins TRBV30 to TRBJ1-2; perhaps TRBD1 as D (5 bases). Trimming stripped 2 bases from V and 10 bases from J, with 11 bases between. This CDR3 has 11 residues. Germline V gene sequence: CDR1 GTSNPN, CDR2 SVGIG (reference sequence). CDR3 residues: CAWSRDSYYTF. In DNA form, the CDR3 reads TGTGCCTGGAGTCGCGACAGCTACTACACCTTC.

The genes are TRBV15 and TRBJ1-5, with D unresolved. CDR1 is LNHNV, CDR2 YYDKDF, per germline (reference sequence). Trimming shortened V by 5 bases and J by 6 bases, and 17 bases separated the two germline ends. The CDR3 has 15 residues. CDR3 sequence (DNA): TGTGCCACCAGCCGAACTAGGGAGGGCATTCAGCCCCAGCATTTT. It encodes CATSRTREGIQPQHF.

This sequence joins TRBV30 and TRBJ1-2; 7 positions match TRBD1. Germline V lookup: CDR1 GTSNPN, CDR2 SVGIG (reference sequence). The CDR3 spans 12 residues. Trimming at V came to 8 bases and at J to 4 bases, leaving 7 bases not matched to a gene. CDR3 sequence (DNA): TGTGCCGGGCCGGACAGGAGCTATGGCTACACCTTC. Residues: CAGPDRSYGYTF.

The rearrangement joins TRBV11-2 to TRBJ2-4; possibly TRBD1 for D (6 bases). Germline V gene data show CDR1 as SGHAT and CDR2 as FQNNGV. The CDR3 contains 14 residues. Between the trimmed V and J ends, which lost 1 base and 6 bases, there was a span of 10 bases. In nucleotides, the CDR3 is TGTGCCAGCAGCTTAGCAGGGGCTATAAACATTCAGTACTTC. Protein: CASSLAGAINIQYF. The entire variable domain, with the rest obtained from reference TRBV11-2 and TRBJ2-4, is as follows: EAGVAQSPRYKIIEKRQSVAFWCNPISGHATLYWYQQILGQGPKLLIQFQNNGVVDDSQLPKDRFSAERLKGVDSTLKIQPAKLEDSAVYLCASSLAGAINIQYFGAGTRLSVL.